These T cell receptor beta chains were read from a single sample in a study of T cells in Graves' hyperthyroidism and ophthalmopathy. TCRdb ran MiXCR on the multiplex PCR reads and lists one entry per CDR3 protein. The table includes more than 55,000 distinct CDR3 sequences, about 50% detected once. The sequenced material came from blood. These receptors all stem from a woman in her sixties with Graves' ophthalmopathy. The conserved cysteine and the conserved F or W are not part of the CDR3 here. Fields, in order: V gene, CDR3 length, J gene, CDR3 protein.

TRBV7-3	12	TRBJ2-7	ASSPQPGTYEQY
TRBV7-8	13	TRBJ1-1	ASSPRVGQNTEAF
TRBV2	7	TRBJ1-2	ASSYGYT
TRBV4-2	14	TRBJ2-3	ASSQDPGGGPDTQY
TRBV15	12	TRBJ1-6	FQLRDRVNSPLH
TRBV29-1	12	TRBJ2-3	SVEGGEGTDTQY
TRBV20-1	11	TRBJ1-2	SARGTGNYGYT
TRBV9	16	TRBJ2-6	ASSVGTQRYSGANVLT
TRBV9	11	TRBJ2-7	ASSGGRSFEQY
TRBV7-3	13	TRBJ2-3	ASSEGAGVGDTQY
TRBV5-1	13	TRBJ2-2	ASSLVRGHAGELF
TRBV6-4	13	TRBJ1-5	ASSDPGIDNQPQH
TRBV20-1	14	TRBJ2-3	SVQTGLAGPTDTQY
TRBV9	12	TRBJ2-7	ASSVAGQTYEQY
TRBV7-9	15	TRBJ1-1	ASSRTGTDYLNTEAF
TRBV7-3	13	TRBJ1-2	ASSLEMGQNYGYT